The source of this T cell receptor (beta chain) is a study of blood T cell repertoires in COVID-19. As processed by the authors: Cell counts per sample came from amplifying reference gene primers. TCRdb's table, derived via immunoSEQ multiplex PCR, lists solely in-frame clones and lacks some. V and J calls and clone size follow that table, whereas D and trimming were derived from the DNA. Of approximately 46,000 clones in the sample, about four fifths were seen once. The V gene lost 6 bases and the J gene lost 6 bases, with 14 bases spanning the gap. CDR1 MGHDK and CDR2 SYGVNS come from the germline V gene. This CDR3 has 14 residues.

V usage is TRBV25-1 and J usage is TRBJ2-2; D remains unclear. The sample taken for sequencing was peripheral blood. The clonotype was recovered from a woman in her 70s with acute or convalescent COVID-19. CDR3 protein: CASRPNTVPGELFF. Here the CDR3 DNA reads TGTGCCAGCAGACCCAACACCGTTCCCGGGGAGCTGTTTTTT.